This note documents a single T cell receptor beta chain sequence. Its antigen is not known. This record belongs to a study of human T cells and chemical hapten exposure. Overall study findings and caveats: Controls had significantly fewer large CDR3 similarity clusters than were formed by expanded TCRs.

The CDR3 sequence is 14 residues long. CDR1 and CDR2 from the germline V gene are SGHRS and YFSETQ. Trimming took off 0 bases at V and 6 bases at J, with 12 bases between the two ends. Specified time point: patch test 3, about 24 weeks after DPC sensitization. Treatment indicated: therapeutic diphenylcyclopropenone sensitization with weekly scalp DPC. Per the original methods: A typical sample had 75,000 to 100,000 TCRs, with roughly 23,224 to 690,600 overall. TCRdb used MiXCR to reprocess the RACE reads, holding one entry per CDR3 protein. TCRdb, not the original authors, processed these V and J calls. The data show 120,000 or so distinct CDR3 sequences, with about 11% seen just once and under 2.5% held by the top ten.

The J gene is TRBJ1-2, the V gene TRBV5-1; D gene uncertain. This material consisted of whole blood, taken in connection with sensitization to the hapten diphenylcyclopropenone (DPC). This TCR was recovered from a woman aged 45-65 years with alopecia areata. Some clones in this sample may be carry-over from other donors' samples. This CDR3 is CASSLETERDGYTF. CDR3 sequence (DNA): TGCGCCAGCAGCTTGGAAACGGAGAGGGATGGCTACACCTTC.